These 32 T cell receptor beta chains were all obtained from the same sample, sequenced in a study of T cell responses to AZD1222 COVID-19 vaccine. Clones were read by immunoSEQ multiplex PCR, and TCRdb kept only the in-frame ones, dropping some. The data hold about 120,000 clones, with 92% observed a single time. The sequencing used peripheral blood, collected on day 0 of AZD1222 vaccination. These receptors originate from an adult in good health.

This rearrangement joins TRBV6-5 to TRBJ1-2; tentative D call: TRBD1 (5 bases). Looked up from germline, CDR1 is MNHEY and CDR2 is SVGAGI. The CDR3 covers 15 residues. The germline V and J ends were trimmed by 4 bases and 0 bases, with 12 bases remaining between them. CDR3: CASSFGAGPNYGYTF. The CDR3 DNA follows: TGTGCCAGCAGTTTTGGGGCAGGTCCTAACTATGGCTACACCTTC.

V usage is TRBV5-8 and J usage is TRBJ1-3; tentative D call: TRBD1 (6 bases). The germline gives CDR1 SGHTS, CDR2 YDEGEE. V was clipped by 4 bases and J by 7 bases, with 12 bases between them. This CDR3 is built from 13 residues. The CDR3 region is CASSANTGNTIYF. The CDR3 DNA reads as TGTGCCAGCAGCGCCAATACAGGGAACACCATATATTTT.

The gene calls are TRBV6-1 and TRBJ1-5; no reliable D call. The germline V gene encodes CDR1 MNHNS and CDR2 SASEGT. V was trimmed by 1 base and J by 5 bases, leaving 9 bases between them. The CDR3 sequence is 14 residues long. CDR3 loop: CASSEVGRHQPQHF. Written as DNA, the CDR3 is TGTGCCAGCAGTGAAGTGGGCAGGCATCAGCCCCAGCATTTT.

The V and J genes are TRBV4-1 and TRBJ1-4, with TRBD1 matching 7 bases. The germline gives CDR1 MGHRA, CDR2 YSYEKL. With V trimmed by 4 bases and J by 8 bases, 10 bases remained unmatched. This CDR3 comprises 15 residues. In nucleotides, the CDR3 is TGCGCCAGCAGCCGTCCGGGACAGTTAGACGAAAAACTGTTTTTT. Protein sequence: CASSRPGQLDEKLFF.

CDR3 sequence reads: CASSQTGVTQYF. CDR3 in DNA: TGCGCCAGCAGCCAAACAGGGGTTACGCAGTATTTT. The genes are TRBV4-1 and TRBJ2-3; 7 nucleotides align to TRBD1. The CDR3 extends over 12 amino acids. The germline V gene encodes CDR1 MGHRA and CDR2 YSYEKL. The junction had 1 base not matched to a gene; V was cut back by 2 bases and J by 8 bases.

In this sample, this clone turned up once. The chain links TRBV6-5 to TRBJ1-3; no definite D call. CDR3 size: 15 residues. The germline CDR1 and CDR2 sequences are MNHEY and SVGAGI. With 7 bases removed from V and 0 bases from J, the gap between germline ends came to 13 bases. CDR3 protein: CASIRDGNSGNTIYF. The CDR3 DNA sequence: TGTGCCAGCATCCGAGACGGCAACTCTGGAAACACCATATATTTT.

Comment on this clone: The junction shows a germline mismatch at one end, possibly a read error. The chain combines TRBV7-7 with TRBJ1-2; 11 bases are shared with TRBD1. Germline V gives CDR1 SSHAT, CDR2 FNYEAQ (reference sequence). The CDR3 has 18 residues. The CDR3 spells CASSQKIPGQGVDYGYTF. CDR3 DNA: TGTGCTAGCAGCCAAAAAATCCCGGGACAGGGGGTTGACTATGGCTACACCTTC.

The V gene is TRBV3-1 (or the pseudogene TRBV3-2), the J gene TRBJ1-2; 7 bases match TRBD1. The CDR3 contains 18 residues. Germline CDR1 LGHDT, CDR2 YNNKEL (reference sequence). The J segment lost 4 bases and the V segment lost 0 bases, leaving 14 bases of the junction unmatched. The CDR3 is CASSQDGRGPRGVYGYTF. CDR3 nucleotide sequence: TGTGCCAGCAGCCAAGATGGAAGGGGGCCCCGCGGGGTCTATGGCTACACCTTC.

The chain uses TRBV3-1 (or the pseudogene TRBV3-2) and TRBJ1-4; 8 bases are a match to TRBD1. V shed 2 bases and J 8 bases; nucleotides not matched to a gene: 19. Germline CDR1 LGHDT, CDR2 YNNKEL (reference sequence). The CDR3 has 19 residues. CDR3: CASSQNWWTGTLPREKLFF. CDR3 nucleotide sequence: TGTGCCAGCAGCCAAAACTGGTGGACAGGGACACTCCCGAGGGAAAAACTGTTTTTT.

The chain joins TRBV18 to TRBJ1-5, with D possibly TRBD1 on 5 matching bases. Germline V gene lookup returns CDR1 KGHSH and CDR2 LQKENI. This CDR3 spans 19 amino acids. Deletions cut 5 bases from V and 0 bases from J, with 23 bases between. This CDR3 is CASSSKGLAVPYSNQPQHF. As DNA, the CDR3 is TGTGCCAGCTCATCAAAGGGACTCGCAGTACCGTATAGCAATCAGCCCCAGCATTTT.

The rearrangement uses TRBV7-2 and TRBJ2-5; possible D gene TRBD2, 6 bases. The CDR3 consists of 13 residues. From germline, CDR1 is SGHTA and CDR2 FQGNSA. Trimming shortened V by 1 base and J by 5 bases, and 8 bases separated the two germline ends. Here the CDR3 reads CASSLGSGETQYF. CDR3 DNA: TGTGCCAGCAGCTTAGGTAGCGGTGAGACCCAGTACTTC.

CDR3 in DNA: TGTGCCAGCAGCTCGGACAGGACGACAGATACGCAGTATTTT. Its protein is CASSSDRTTDTQYF. The rearrangement links TRBV5-4 to TRBJ2-3; 7 bases align to TRBD1. The CDR3 contains 14 residues. V was clipped by 3 bases and J by 3 bases; unmatched bases: 4. The germline gives CDR1 SGHNT, CDR2 YYREEE (reference sequence).

V is TRBV19 and J is TRBJ2-3; 8 nucleotides match TRBD1. The V gene end was trimmed by 10 bases and the J gene end by 1 base; junction bases not matched to a gene: 4. Germline V gives CDR1 LNHDA, CDR2 SQIVND (reference sequence). This CDR3 contains 13 residues. In nucleotides, the CDR3 is TGTGCCACCCACAGGGGGGGCACAGATACGCAGTATTTT. It codes for CATHRGGTDTQYF.

This chain joins TRBV7-9 and TRBJ2-7, with 9 positions matching TRBD1. After removal of 1 base from V and 4 bases from J, the junction contained 8 bases not matched to a gene. The CDR3 contains 16 residues. Germline CDR1 SEHNR, CDR2 FQNEAQ (reference sequence). The CDR3 spells CASSLGSPGQGYEQYF. In DNA form, the CDR3 reads TGTGCCAGCAGCTTAGGGAGTCCGGGACAGGGATACGAGCAGTACTTC.

DNA for the CDR3: TGTGCCAGCAGCTTAGAAGGGAGATGGGCCCCTCGGGTTCATTCACCCCTCCACTTT. Amino acids: CASSLEGRWAPRVHSPLHF. The rearrangement joins TRBV11-3 to TRBJ1-6, with D hard to call. The CDR3 totals 19 residues. V was clipped by 0 bases and J by 8 bases, with 23 bases between them. Germline V gene sequence: CDR1 SGHNT, CDR2 YENEEA.

The chain links TRBV6-7 to TRBJ2-1; D gene unclear. TRBV6-7 carries the ORF label, with uncertain function. V lost 3 bases to trimming and J lost 10 bases, with 10 bases between them. The length of the CDR3 is 12 residues. The CDR3 sequence: CASSYRVGEQFF. The CDR3 nucleotides read TGTGCCAGCAGTTATAGAGTGGGAGAGCAGTTCTTC.

V gene TRBV21-1 combines with J gene TRBJ2-7; no check of the table's D call, TRBD2, against the DNA was made. TRBV21-1 constitutes a pseudogene. CDR3 size: 17 residues. The CDR3: CASNAEVGGGRAYEQYV. CDR3 bases: TGTGCCAGCAATGCGGAGGTGGGGGGAGGCAGGGCCTACGAGCAGTACGTC.

J is TRBJ1-3 and V is TRBV10-3; no firm D call. V shed 6 bases and J shed 0 bases, with 12 bases lying between them. CDR3 length equals 15 residues. CDR1 and CDR2 from the germline V gene are ENHRY and SYGVKD. The CDR3 spells CAIRDSQSSGNTIYF. DNA for the CDR3: TGTGCCATCAGGGATTCACAGAGCTCTGGAAACACCATATATTTT.

V gene TRBV19 combines with J gene TRBJ1-6; D possibly corresponds to TRBD1 (5 bases). In germline, CDR1 is LNHDA, CDR2 SQIVND (reference sequence). CDR3 length: 12 residues. V was pared by 5 bases and J by 9 bases, with 8 bases between. DNA of the CDR3: TGTGCCAGTAGTGCGAGGGGTTCACCCCTCCACTTT. This sequence encodes CASSARGSPLHF.

The chain is built from TRBV27 and TRBJ2-6; D remains ambiguous. The V gene lost 6 bases and the J gene lost 0 bases, with 12 bases spanning the gap. Germline assignment: CDR1 MNHEY and CDR2 SMNVEV (reference sequence). This CDR3 has 16 amino acids. Written as DNA, the CDR3 is TGTGCCAGCAGATCCGGCCCGCGCTCTGGGGCCAACGTCCTGACTTTC. Its translation: CASRSGPRSGANVLTF.

The J gene is TRBJ1-1, the V gene TRBV6-2 or TRBV6-3; D possibly corresponds to TRBD1 (5 bases). Germline CDR1 is MNHEY and CDR2 is SVGEGT. Trimming shortened V by 4 bases and J by 0 bases, and 18 bases separated the two germline ends. The CDR3 length is 17 residues. This CDR3 is CASSFASRGLMNTEAFF. The CDR3 DNA sequence: TGTGCCAGCAGTTTTGCCTCAAGGGGCCTAATGAACACTGAAGCTTTCTTT.

The V call is TRBV3-1 (or the pseudogene TRBV3-2), the J call TRBJ1-5; 7 bases are a match to TRBD1. From germline, CDR1 is LGHDT and CDR2 YNNKEL (reference sequence). V lost 0 bases to trimming and J lost 7 bases; unmatched junction nucleotides: 6. The CDR3 runs 15 residues. The CDR3 region has the DNA TGTGCCAGCAGCCAAGAGCAGGGGGGAAGACAGCCCCAGCATTTT. It translates to CASSQEQGGRQPQHF.

This clone was seen a single time. J is TRBJ1-3 and V is TRBV12-3 or TRBV12-4, with D maybe TRBD1 (5 bases). V gave up 1 base and J gave up 7 bases, with 5 bases separating them. CDR3 size: 12 residues. CDR3 sequence: CASSLGGNTIYF. The CDR3 bases are TGTGCCAGCAGTTTAGGGGGGAACACCATATATTTT.

The chain joins TRBV7-2 to TRBJ2-5; D perhaps matches TRBD1 (5 bases). V was cut by 1 base and J by 5 bases, with 20 bases left in between. Germline loops: CDR1 SGHTA, CDR2 FQGNSA. The CDR3 is made up of 17 amino acids. The CDR3 region has the DNA TGTGCCAGCAGCTTAGAGCTAGGGGCAGGGCTGGGGGAGACCCAGTACTTC. It encodes CASSLELGAGLGETQYF. Full variable domain (rest looked up from reference TRBV7-2 and TRBJ2-5): GAGVSQSPSNKVTEKGKDVELRCDPISGHTALYWYRQSLGQGLEFLIYFQGNSAPDKSGLPSDRFSAERTGGSVSTLTIQRTQQEDSAVYLCASSLELGAGLGETQYFGPGTRLLVL.

The chain employs TRBV3-1 (or the pseudogene TRBV3-2) and TRBJ2-3; 12 nucleotides align to TRBD2. This CDR3 contains 18 residues. Germline V CDR1 and CDR2: LGHDT, YNNKEL (reference sequence). J was trimmed by 2 bases and V by 3 bases; bases with no gene match: 9. The DNA for the CDR3 is TGTGCCAGCAGCCAGTCATTACTAGCGGGGGGATCCACAGATACGCAGTATTTT. This encodes CASSQSLLAGGSTDTQYF.

The chain recombines TRBV30 with TRBJ2-5; 7 bases line up with TRBD2. CDR1 and CDR2 from the germline V gene are GTSNPN and SVGIG (reference sequence). The V segment lost 0 bases and the J segment 5 bases; nucleotides outside the gene matches: 12. This CDR3 is built from 16 residues. The CDR3 here is CAWSVPRWGGKETQYF. In nucleotides, the CDR3 is TGTGCCTGGAGTGTACCACGGTGGGGGGGAAAGGAGACCCAGTACTTC.

The chain recombines TRBV5-6 with TRBJ1-5, with D perhaps TRBD1 (6 bases). V dropped 1 base and J dropped 3 bases, with 14 bases sitting between them. Germline V CDR1 and CDR2: SGHDT, YYEEEE. The CDR3 runs 16 residues. CDR3 amino acids: CASSLLGQGSNQPQHF. The CDR3 DNA reads TGTGCCAGCAGCTTGTTGGGGCAGGGGTCCAATCAGCCCCAGCATTTT. Drawing the rest from reference TRBV5-6 and TRBJ1-5, the complete variable domain is DAGVTQSPTHLIKTRGQQVTLRCSPKSGHDTVSWYQQALGQGPQFIFQYYEEEERQRGNFPDRFSGHQFPNYSSELNVNALLLGDSALYLCASSLLGQGSNQPQHFGDGTRLSIL.

V gene TRBV9 combines with J gene TRBJ1-1; 12 bases agree with TRBD1. V lost 0 bases to trimming and J lost 7 bases; unmatched junction nucleotides: 13. CDR3 length: 18 amino acids. CDR1 is SGDLS and CDR2 is YYNGEE in the germline V gene. The CDR3 coding sequence is TGTGCCAGCAGCGTAGCTTTAGGGACAGGGGGCGCGTTCGGTGAAGCTTTCTTT. Protein sequence: CASSVALGTGGAFGEAFF.

The genes are TRBV7-9 and TRBJ1-1; the match to TRBD1 covers 7 bases. Germline loops: CDR1 SEHNR, CDR2 FQNEAQ (reference sequence). This CDR3 has 12 amino acids. V trimming: 5 bases; J trimming: 6 bases; junction bases outside the gene matches: 3. The CDR3 bases are TGTGCCAGCAGCCTAGGGGGCTCTGAAGCTTTCTTT. Translating gives CASSLGGSEAFF.

V and J are TRBV23-1 and TRBJ1-1; 11 bases fit TRBD1. TRBV23-1 is placed among ORFs of uncertain function. This CDR3 region has 18 residues. With V trimmed by 1 base and J by 4 bases, 11 bases remained unmatched. In nucleotides, the CDR3 is TGCGCCAGCAGTCAATGTGAGGACAGGGGGCTTTATGGCACTGAAGCTTTCTTT. This sequence encodes CASSQCEDRGLYGTEAFF.

This clone showed up just once. The gene calls are TRBV4-2 and TRBJ1-5; 9 positions agree with TRBD1. After removal of 1 base from V and 3 bases from J, the junction contained 1 base not matched to a gene. The germline gives CDR1 LGHNA, CDR2 YNFKEQ. CDR3 length: 15 amino acids. CDR3 residues: CASSQGTGVNQPQHF. CDR3 in DNA: TGTGCCAGCAGCCAAGGGACAGGGGTCAATCAGCCCCAGCATTTT.

The J gene is TRBJ2-3, the V gene TRBV10-1; a possible D gene is TRBD2 (7 bases). This CDR3 spans 15 amino acids. Per germline, CDR1 WNHNN and CDR2 SYGVQD (reference sequence). V gave up 3 bases and J gave up 4 bases, with 14 bases separating them. The CDR3: CASSDGGGGADTQYF. The CDR3 DNA sequence: TGCGCCAGCAGTGACGGCGGAGGGGGGGCAGATACGCAGTATTTT.